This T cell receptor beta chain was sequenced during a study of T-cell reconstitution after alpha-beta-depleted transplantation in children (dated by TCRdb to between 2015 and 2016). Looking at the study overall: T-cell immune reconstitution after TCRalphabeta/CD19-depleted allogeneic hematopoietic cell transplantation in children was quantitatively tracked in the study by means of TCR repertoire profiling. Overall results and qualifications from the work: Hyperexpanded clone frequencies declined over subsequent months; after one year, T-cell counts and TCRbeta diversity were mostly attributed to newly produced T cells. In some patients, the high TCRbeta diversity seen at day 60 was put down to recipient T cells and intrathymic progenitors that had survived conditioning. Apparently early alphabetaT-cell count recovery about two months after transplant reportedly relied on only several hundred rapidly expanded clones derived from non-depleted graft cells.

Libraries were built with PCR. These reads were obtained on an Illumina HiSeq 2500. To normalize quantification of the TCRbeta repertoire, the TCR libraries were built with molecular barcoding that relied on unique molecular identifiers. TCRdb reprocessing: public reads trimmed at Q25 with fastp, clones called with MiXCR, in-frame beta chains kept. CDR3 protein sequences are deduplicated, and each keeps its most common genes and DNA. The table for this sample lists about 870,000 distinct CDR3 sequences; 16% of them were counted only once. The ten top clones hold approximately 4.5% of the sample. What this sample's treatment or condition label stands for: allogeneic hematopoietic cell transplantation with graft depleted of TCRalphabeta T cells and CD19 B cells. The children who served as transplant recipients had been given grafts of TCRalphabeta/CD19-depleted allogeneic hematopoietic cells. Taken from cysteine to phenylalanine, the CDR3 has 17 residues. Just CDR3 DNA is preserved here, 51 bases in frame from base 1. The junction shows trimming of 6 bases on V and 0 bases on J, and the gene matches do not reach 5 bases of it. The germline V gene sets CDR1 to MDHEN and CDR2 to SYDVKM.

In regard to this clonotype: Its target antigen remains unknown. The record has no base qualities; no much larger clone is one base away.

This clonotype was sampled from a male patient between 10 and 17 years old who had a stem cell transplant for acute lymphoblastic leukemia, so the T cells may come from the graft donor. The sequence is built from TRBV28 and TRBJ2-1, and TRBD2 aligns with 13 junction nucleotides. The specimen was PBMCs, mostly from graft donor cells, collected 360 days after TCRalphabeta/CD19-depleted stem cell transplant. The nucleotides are TGTGCCAGCAGCCGGGGACTAGCGGGACTCTCCTACAATGAGCAGTTCTTC. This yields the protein CASSRGLAGLSYNEQFF. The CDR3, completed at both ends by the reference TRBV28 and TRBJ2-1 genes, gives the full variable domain DVKVTQSSRYLVKRTGEKVFLECVQDMDHENMFWYRQDPGLGLRLIYFSYDVKMKEKGDIPEGYSVSREKKERFSLILESASTNQTSMYLCASSRGLAGLSYNEQFFGPGTRLTVL.